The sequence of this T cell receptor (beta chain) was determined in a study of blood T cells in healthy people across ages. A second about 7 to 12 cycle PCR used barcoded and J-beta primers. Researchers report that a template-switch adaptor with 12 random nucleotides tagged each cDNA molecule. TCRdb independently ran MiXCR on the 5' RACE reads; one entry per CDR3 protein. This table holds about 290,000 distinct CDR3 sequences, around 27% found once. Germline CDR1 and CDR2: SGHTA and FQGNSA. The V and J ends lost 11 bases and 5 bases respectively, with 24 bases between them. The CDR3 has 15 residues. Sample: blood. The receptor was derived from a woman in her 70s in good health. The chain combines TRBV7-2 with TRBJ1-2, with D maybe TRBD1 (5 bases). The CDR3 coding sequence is TGTGCCGGCCCATCGGATCCTCGACAGATGTATGGCTACACCTTC. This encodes CAGPSDPRQMYGYTF.